The subject of this entry is one T cell receptor beta chain. The antigen is not known. The germline V gene encodes CDR1 SNHLY and CDR2 FYNNEI. Trimming took 3 bases from V and 4 from J, leaving 12 bases between them. There are 14 residues in the CDR3. The data were produced by immunoSEQ multiplex PCR, yet TCRdb's version contains in-frame clones alone and is incomplete. The sample lists 15,000 or so clones, around 82% seen once, with 17% in the top ten. The sample originates from a study of somatic mutations in cytotoxic T cells in rheumatoid arthritis. The study's findings and limits: Measurement of CD8+ T-cell clonality revealed no significant difference between rheumatoid arthritis patients and age-matched healthy controls. Within the rheumatoid arthritis patients, CD8+ clonality went up as age increased (Spearman r of about 0.52). The same was not true of the healthy controls.

This sequence was found in a woman between 45 and 65 years old with rheumatoid arthritis. The gene calls are TRBV2 and TRBJ1-1; tentative D call: TRBD1 (5 bases). Input material: CD8+ T cells sorted from blood. CDR3 bases: TGTGCCAGCAGTGACTCTGCAGGGAGCACTGAAGCTTTCTTT. Translating gives CASSDSAGSTEAFF.